The TCR beta chain under discussion was sequenced for a study of control samples from healthy donors and cancer patients. This clone was picked up many times. Sequencing was performed with immunoSEQ multiplex PCR; in TCRdb, only in-frame clones are kept and a portion is missing. Here the sample spans over 100,000 clones, around nine tenths being singletons. Trimming removed 2 bases at V and 1 base at J, with 3 bases between. Germline V gives CDR1 MGHRA, CDR2 YSYEKL. The CDR3 covers 13 residues. This receptor was obtained from a man aged 40-49 years in good health. Sequences were obtained from blood. The rearrangement links TRBV4-1 to TRBJ1-3; no firm D call. The CDR3 here is CASSQTSGNTIYF. The CDR3, as DNA: TGCGCCAGCAGCCAAACATCTGGAAACACCATATATTTT.